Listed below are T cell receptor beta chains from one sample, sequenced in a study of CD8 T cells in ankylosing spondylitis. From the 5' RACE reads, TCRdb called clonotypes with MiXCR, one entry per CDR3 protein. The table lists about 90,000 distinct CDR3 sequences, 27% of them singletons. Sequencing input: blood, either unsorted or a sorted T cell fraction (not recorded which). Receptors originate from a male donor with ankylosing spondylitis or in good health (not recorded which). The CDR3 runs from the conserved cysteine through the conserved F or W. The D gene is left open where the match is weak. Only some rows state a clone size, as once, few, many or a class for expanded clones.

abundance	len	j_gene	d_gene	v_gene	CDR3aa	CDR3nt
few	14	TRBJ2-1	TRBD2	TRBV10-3	CAISVAGDGNEQFF	TGTGCCATCAGTGTTGCGGGAGACGGGAATGAGCAGTTCTTC
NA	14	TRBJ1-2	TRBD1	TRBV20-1	CSARDRLTGDGYTF	TGCAGTGCTAGAGATCGGTTGACAGGGGATGGCTACACCTTC
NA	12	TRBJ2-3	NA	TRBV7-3	CASSSTTDTQYF	TGTGCCAGCAGCTCAACCACAGATACGCAGTATTTT
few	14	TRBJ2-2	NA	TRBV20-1	CSALTGSNTGELFF	TGCAGTGCGCTGACGGGATCGAACACCGGGGAGCTGTTTTTT
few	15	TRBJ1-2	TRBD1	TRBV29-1	CSVGVTTGLLYGYTF	TGCAGCGTTGGGGTGACGACAGGGCTACTTTATGGCTACACCTTC
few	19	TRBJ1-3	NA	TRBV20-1	CSARAPNTDFPYSGNTIYF	TGCAGTGCTAGAGCCCCGAACACAGACTTTCCTTACTCTGGAAACACCATATATTTT
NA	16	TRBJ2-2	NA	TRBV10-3	CAISEFSSEEAGELFF	TGTGCCATCAGTGAGTTCTCTAGCGAGGAGGCCGGGGAGCTGTTTTTT
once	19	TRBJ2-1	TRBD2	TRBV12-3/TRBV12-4	CASSSTSGRAGSSYNEQFF	TGTGCCAGCAGTTCAACTAGCGGGAGGGCGGGAAGCTCCTACAATGAGCAGTTCTTC
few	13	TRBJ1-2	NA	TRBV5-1	CASSFGSNYGYTF	TGCGCCAGCAGCTTCGGCAGTAACTATGGCTACACCTTC
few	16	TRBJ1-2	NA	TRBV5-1	CASSLSGSPINYGYTF	TGCGCCAGCAGCTTGTCCGGATCACCGATTAACTATGGCTACACCTTC
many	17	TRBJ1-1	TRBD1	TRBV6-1	CASSVYRGGGGYTEAFF	TGTGCCAGCAGCGTCTACAGGGGCGGGGGAGGGTACACTGAAGCTTTCTTT
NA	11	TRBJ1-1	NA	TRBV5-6	CASRSDTEAFF	TGTGCCAGCAGATCCGACACTGAAGCTTTCTTT
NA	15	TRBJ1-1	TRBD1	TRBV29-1	CSVGDSGFQITEAFF	TGCAGCGTGGGGGACAGCGGGTTCCAGATAACTGAAGCTTTCTTT
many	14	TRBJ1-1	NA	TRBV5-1	CASSLEGTGTEAFF	TGCGCCAGCAGCTTGGAGGGCACGGGCACTGAAGCTTTCTTT
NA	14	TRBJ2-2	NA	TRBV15	CATSREALRGELFF	TGTGCCACCAGCAGAGAGGCCCTCCGCGGGGAGCTGTTTTTT
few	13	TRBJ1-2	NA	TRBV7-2	CASSFYRGDGYTF	TGTGCCAGCAGCTTTTACCGAGGCGATGGCTACACCTTC
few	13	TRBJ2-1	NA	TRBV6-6	CASSNGGYNEQFF	TGTGCCAGCAGCAATGGGGGATACAATGAGCAGTTCTTC
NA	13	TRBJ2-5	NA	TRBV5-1	CASSFRGEETQYF	TGCGCCAGCAGCTTCCGCGGGGAAGAGACCCAGTACTTC
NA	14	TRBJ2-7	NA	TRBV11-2	CASSVTGTTYEQYF	TGTGCCAGCAGCGTAACGGGAACGACTTACGAGCAGTACTTC
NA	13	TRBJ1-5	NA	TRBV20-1	CSVKTGSNQPQHF	TGCAGTGTCAAAACTGGGAGCAATCAGCCCCAGCATTTT
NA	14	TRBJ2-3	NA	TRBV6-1	CASWGQGITDTQYF	TGTGCCAGCTGGGGGCAGGGCATCACAGATACGCAGTATTTT
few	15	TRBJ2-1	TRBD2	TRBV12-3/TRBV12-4	CASSSLAGGANEQFF	TGTGCCAGCAGTTCCCTAGCGGGAGGGGCTAATGAGCAGTTCTTC
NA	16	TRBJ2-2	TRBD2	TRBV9	CASSGIAGGFTGELFF	TGTGCCAGCAGCGGCATAGCGGGAGGGTTCACCGGGGAGCTGTTTTTT
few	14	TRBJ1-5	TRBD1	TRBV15	CATSSGTGLGPQHF	TGTGCCACCAGCAGCGGGACAGGCCTTGGGCCCCAGCATTTT
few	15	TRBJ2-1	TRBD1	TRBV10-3	CAYKGDRTNYNEQFF	TGTGCCTACAAGGGGGACAGAACGAACTACAATGAGCAGTTCTTC
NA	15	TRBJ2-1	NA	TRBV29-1	CSVVFAERSYNEQFF	TGCAGCGTTGTGTTTGCGGAGCGCTCCTACAATGAGCAGTTCTTC
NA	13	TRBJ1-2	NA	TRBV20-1	CSASEADTYGYTF	TGCAGTGCTAGCGAGGCTGACACTTATGGCTACACCTTC
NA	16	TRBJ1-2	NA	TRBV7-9	CASSSVTPNPLYGYTF	TGTGCCAGCAGCTCCGTGACGCCTAACCCTTTATATGGCTACACCTTC
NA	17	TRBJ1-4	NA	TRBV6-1	CASSQDPGEGSDEKLFF	TGTGCCAGCAGTCAAGATCCGGGGGAAGGCTCCGATGAAAAACTGTTTTTT
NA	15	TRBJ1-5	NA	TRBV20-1	CSAIQSGRGNQPQHF	TGCAGTGCTATCCAATCGGGCCGAGGCAATCAGCCCCAGCATTTT
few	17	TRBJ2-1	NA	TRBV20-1	CSARDRGPNPSYNEQFF	TGCAGTGCTAGAGATCGGGGGCCGAACCCCTCCTACAATGAGCAGTTCTTC
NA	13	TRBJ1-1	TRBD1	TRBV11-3	CASRGQPNTEAFF	TGTGCCAGCAGGGGACAGCCGAACACTGAAGCTTTCTTT
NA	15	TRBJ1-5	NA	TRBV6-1	CATNGGAHSNQPQHF	TGTGCCACCAATGGAGGGGCCCATAGCAATCAGCCCCAGCATTTT
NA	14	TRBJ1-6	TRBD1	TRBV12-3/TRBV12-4	CASSLGQVYSPLHF	TGTGCCAGCAGTCTTGGACAGGTCTATTCACCCCTCCACTTT
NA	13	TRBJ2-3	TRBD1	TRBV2	CASSRTGPDTQYF	TGTGCCAGCAGCCGGACAGGGCCAGATACGCAGTATTTT
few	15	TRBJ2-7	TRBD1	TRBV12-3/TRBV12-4	CASSSAGTGASEQYF	TGTGCCAGCAGTTCCGCCGGGACAGGGGCGTCCGAGCAGTACTTC
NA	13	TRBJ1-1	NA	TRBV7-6	CASSLGWNTEAFF	TGTGCCAGCAGCTTGGGTTGGAACACTGAAGCTTTCTTT
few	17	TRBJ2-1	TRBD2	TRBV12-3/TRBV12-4	CASSATGLAATYNEQFF	TGTGCCAGCAGTGCGACGGGACTAGCGGCGACCTACAATGAGCAGTTCTTC
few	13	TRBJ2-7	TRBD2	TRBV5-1	CASSGTRPYEQYF	TGCGCCAGCAGCGGGACTAGACCCTACGAGCAGTACTTC
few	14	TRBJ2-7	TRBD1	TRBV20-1	CSAQGGQGDYEQYF	TGCAGTGCTCAGGGGGGACAGGGGGATTACGAGCAGTACTTC
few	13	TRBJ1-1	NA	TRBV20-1	CSARQGRYTEAFF	TGCAGTGCTAGACAGGGGAGATACACTGAAGCTTTCTTT
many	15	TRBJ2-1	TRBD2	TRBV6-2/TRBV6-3	CASSYIGGRAGEQFF	TGTGCCAGCAGTTACATCGGCGGGAGGGCCGGTGAGCAGTTCTTC
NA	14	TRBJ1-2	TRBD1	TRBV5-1	CASRTTGDVYGYTF	TGCGCCAGCAGGACGACAGGGGATGTTTATGGCTACACCTTC
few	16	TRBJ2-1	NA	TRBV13	CASSLPTERPYNEQFF	TGTGCCAGCAGCTTGCCGACAGAAAGACCTTACAATGAGCAGTTCTTC
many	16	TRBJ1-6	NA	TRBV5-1	CASSDLEQGGDSPLHF	TGCGCCAGCAGCGACCTGGAGCAGGGCGGGGATTCACCCCTCCACTTT
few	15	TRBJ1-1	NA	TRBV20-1	CSARGPTGGGTEAFF	TGCAGTGCTAGAGGCCCCACCGGGGGGGGCACTGAAGCTTTCTTT
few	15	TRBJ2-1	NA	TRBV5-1	CASSAGGPLRNEQFF	TGCGCCAGCAGCGCCGGAGGCCCTCTTCGAAATGAGCAGTTCTTC
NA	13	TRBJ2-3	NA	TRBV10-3	CAISEGEIDTQYF	TGTGCCATCAGTGAGGGGGAAATAGATACGCAGTATTTT
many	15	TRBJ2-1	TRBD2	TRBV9	CASSTQPGLAGGPSF	TGTGCCAGCAGCACTCAGCCGGGACTAGCGGGAGGGCCGAGTTTC
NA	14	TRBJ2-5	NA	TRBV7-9	CASRPRGYQETQYF	TGTGCCAGCAGGCCTCGAGGTTACCAAGAGACCCAGTACTTC
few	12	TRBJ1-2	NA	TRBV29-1	CSVEGPDGGYTF	TGCAGCGTTGAAGGGCCCGACGGTGGCTACACCTTC
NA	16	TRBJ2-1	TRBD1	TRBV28	CASSFWPGQGVNEQFF	TGTGCCAGCAGTTTTTGGCCGGGACAGGGGGTCAATGAGCAGTTCTTC
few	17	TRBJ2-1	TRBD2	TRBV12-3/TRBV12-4	CASSLLGGGAPGNEQFF	TGTGCCAGCAGTTTACTTGGCGGGGGAGCCCCTGGCAATGAGCAGTTCTTC